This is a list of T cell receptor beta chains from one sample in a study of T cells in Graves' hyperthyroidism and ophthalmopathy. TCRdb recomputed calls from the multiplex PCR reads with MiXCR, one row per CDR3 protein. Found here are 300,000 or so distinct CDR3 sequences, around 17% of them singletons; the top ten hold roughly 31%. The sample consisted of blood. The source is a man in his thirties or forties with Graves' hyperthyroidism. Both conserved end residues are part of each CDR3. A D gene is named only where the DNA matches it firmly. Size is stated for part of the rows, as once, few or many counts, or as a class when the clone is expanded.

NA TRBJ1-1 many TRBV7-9 TGTGCCAGCAGCCTGGATCTCCCCGAAGCTTTCTTT CASSLDLPEAFF
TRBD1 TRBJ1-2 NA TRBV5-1 TGCGCCAGCAGCTCAGGACAGGGAATCTACTATGGCTACACCTTC CASSSGQGIYYGYTF
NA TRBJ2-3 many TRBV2 TGTGCCAGCAGTGAATATGAGGATACGCAGTATTTT CASSEYEDTQYF
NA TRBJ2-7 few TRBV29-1 TGCAGCGTTGAAGATGGATCCTACGAGCAGTACTTC CSVEDGSYEQYF
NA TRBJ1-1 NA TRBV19 TGTGCCAGTAGCTCCGGGGCGTTAGAAGCTTTCTTT CASSSGALEAFF
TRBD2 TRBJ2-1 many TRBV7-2 TGTGCCAGCAGCTTACTAGCGGTTTACAATGAGCAGTTCTTC CASSLLAVYNEQFF
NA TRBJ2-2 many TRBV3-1 TGTGCCAGCAGCCAAGACCAGGGTACCGGGGAGCTGTTTTTT CASSQDQGTGELFF
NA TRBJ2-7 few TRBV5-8 TGTGCCAGCAGCCCCGACCAAGACGAGCAGTACTTC CASSPDQDEQYF
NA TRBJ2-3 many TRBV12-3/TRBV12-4 TGTGCCAGCAGCTTTCCCGCCCTCGGTCGCGATACGCAGTATTTT CASSFPALGRDTQYF
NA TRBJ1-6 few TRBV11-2 TGTGCCAGCAGCCAAAACCTACAGGGTAATAATTCACCCCTCCACTTT CASSQNLQGNNSPLHF
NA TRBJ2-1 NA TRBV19 TGTGCCAGTAAAACTCGGTCAGGAGCGGTCTACAATGAGCAGTTCTTC CASKTRSGAVYNEQFF
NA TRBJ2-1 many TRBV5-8 TGTGCCAGCAGCTTGGGGTCAGGGATCGGGTCCTACAATGAGCAGTTCTTC CASSLGSGIGSYNEQFF
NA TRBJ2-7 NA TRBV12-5 TGTGCTAGTGGTTTGGGACCCGGGAGCGAGCAGTACTTC CASGLGPGSEQYF
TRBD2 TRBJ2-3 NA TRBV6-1 TGTGCCAGCAGTCTCACTAGCGGCGCTTCTGATACGCAGTATTTT CASSLTSGASDTQYF
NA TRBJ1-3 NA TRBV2 TGTGCCAGGTGGAGGGTTGTCTCTGGAAACACCATATATTTT CARWRVVSGNTIYF
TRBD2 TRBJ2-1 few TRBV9 TGTGCCAGCAGCGCCGGTAAGGGAGCGGGAGGTCCCAATGAGCAGTTCTTC CASSAGKGAGGPNEQFF
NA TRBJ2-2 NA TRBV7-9 TGTGCCAGCAGCTTAGGATTCGGTGGGATCAACACCGGGGAGCTGTTTTTT CASSLGFGGINTGELFF
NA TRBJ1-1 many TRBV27 TGTGCCAGCAGTTTATGGGGGGGGGTAACTGAAGCTTTCTTT CASSLWGGVTEAFF
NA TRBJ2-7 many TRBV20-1 TGCAGTGCTAACAATCCTGGATTGGGGGGTTACGAGCAGTACTTC CSANNPGLGGYEQYF
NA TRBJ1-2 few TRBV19 TGTGCCAGTACAGGCATGGACGGCTACACCTTC CASTGMDGYTF